This paragraph reports one T cell receptor beta chain. Its antigen is currently unknown. The source of the sample is a study of graft-versus-host responses after intestinal transplantation. Across the whole study: Once they had received anti-thymocyte globulin induction, all recipients took tacrolimus and steroids for three to four years. Study-level points and caveats: Early after transplant, HvG declines were associated with peak levels of circulating GvH clones. The study found high graft-versus-host to host-versus-graft clonal ratios in allografts of patients with graft-donor T cell macrochimerism. Recipient marrow harbored GvH clones, some of which surfaced first in ileum or blood.

The data were produced by immunoSEQ multiplex PCR, yet TCRdb's version contains in-frame clones alone and is incomplete. This sample has 100,000 or so clones, with roughly nine tenths found just once. Trimming cost V 3 bases and J 4 bases; bases outside gene matches: 8. The CDR3 contains 16 residues. Germline CDR1 reads LGHNA; CDR2 reads YNFKEQ. This receptor was taken from a human donor who was the organ donor for an intestinal transplant. This material consisted of unstimulated CD4+ T cells sorted from spleen or lymph node cells, taken before transplant. This chain uses TRBV4-2 with TRBJ2-1, with 8 positions matching TRBD1. CDR3 DNA sequence: TGTGCCAGCAGCCACGCGACAGGGGCGAGATACAATGAGCAGTTCTTC. Translated: CASSHATGARYNEQFF.